The next 16 T cell receptor beta chains were all read from a single sample in a study of Graves' ophthalmopathy and Graves' hyperthyroidism. Amplification from RNA transcripts yielded the TCR beta CDR3 regions. An initial RT-PCR round employing HTBI primers preceded a second-round multiplex PCR. Each CDR3 protein is one row after TCRdb ran MiXCR on the multiplex PCR reads. The sample has almost 400,000 distinct CDR3 sequences, 15% to 20% seen once. The specimen sequenced was peripheral blood. The source of these receptors is a woman aged 18-29 years with Graves' ophthalmopathy.

In its sample, this clonotype was seen many times. The V gene is TRBV6-5, the J gene TRBJ2-7; 8 bases map to TRBD1. V was clipped by 2 bases and J by 3 bases; unmatched bases: 3. This CDR3 region has 14 residues. In germline, CDR1 is MNHEY, CDR2 SVGAGI. The CDR3 region is CASSYQGAGYEQYF. The CDR3 coding sequence is TGTGCCAGCAGTTACCAGGGGGCAGGCTACGAGCAGTACTTC.

At least ten counts were recorded for this clonotype. The CDR3 coding sequence is TGTGCCAGCAGCTTCCAGGGAAGAAGCTATGGCTACACCTTC. Its translation: CASSFQGRSYGYTF. The chain employs TRBV7-9 and TRBJ1-2; tentative D call: TRBD1 (5 bases). The CDR3 runs 14 residues. Deletions cut 3 bases from V and 4 bases from J, with 12 bases between. Per germline, CDR1 SEHNR and CDR2 FQNEAQ (reference sequence).

J is TRBJ1-2 and V is TRBV10-1, with a weak D call TRBD1 (5 bases). Trimming pared 3 bases from V and 8 bases from J, leaving 19 bases between. This CDR3 region has 15 residues. Germline values: CDR1 WNHNN, CDR2 SYGVQD (reference sequence). For the CDR3, the DNA is TGCGCCAGCAGTGAATTCCGGGACGGATGGCGAGGCTACACCTTC. It encodes CASSEFRDGWRGYTF.

This clonotype was picked up many times. The chain links TRBV20-1 to TRBJ2-7, with 9 bases aligning to TRBD1. The germline V gene has CDR1 DFQATT and CDR2 SNEGSKA (reference sequence). Trimming took 5 bases from V and 5 from J; bases not matched to a gene: 13. CDR3 length equals 15 residues. The DNA for the CDR3 is TGCAGTGCTGGGACAGGGTACGGGAGCGGCAACGAGCAGTACTTC. Protein: CSAGTGYGSGNEQYF.

CDR3 sequence: CASKKDSYGYTF. CDR3 nucleotide sequence: TGTGCCAGCAAAAAGGACAGCTATGGCTACACCTTC. The rearrangement uses TRBV28 and TRBJ1-2; a possible D gene is TRBD1 (6 bases). Germline V gives CDR1 MDHEN, CDR2 SYDVKM. CDR3 length: 12 amino acids. V gave up 7 bases and J gave up 4 bases, with 10 bases separating them.

This clonotype was picked up one time. The chain joins TRBV6-2 or TRBV6-3 to TRBJ2-7; D is unresolved. The CDR3 is made up of 13 amino acids. Germline values: CDR1 MNHEY, CDR2 SVGEGT. Trimming cost V 6 bases and J 0 bases, with 9 bases left between them. CDR3 sequence (DNA): TGTGCCAGCAGCGTCTTTTCCTCCTACGAGCAGTACTTC. Encoded protein: CASSVFSSYEQYF.

The sample holds many counts of this clonotype. The chain joins TRBV6-2 or TRBV6-3 to TRBJ1-2; a weak D match, TRBD1 (6 bases). The CDR3 consists of 15 residues. The ends were cut back, 4 bases at V and 1 base at J, with 13 bases in the middle. Germline V gives CDR1 MNHEY, CDR2 SVGEGT. The DNA for the CDR3 is TGTGCCAGCAGTTCCGGTGGGGGCTTTAACTATGGCTACACCTTC. It codes for CASSSGGGFNYGYTF.

This clonotype was observed at least ten times. A read error may account for a junction end that differs from germline. The chain couples TRBV6-5 to TRBJ2-2, with D uncertain. The CDR3 is 13 residues long. Germline V gene lookup returns CDR1 MNHEY and CDR2 SVGAGI. The CDR3 loop reads CASSYSITEELFF. In nucleotides, the CDR3 is TGTGCCAGCAGTTACTCGATCACCGAGGAGCTGTTTTTT.

This clonotype came up many times. The chain links TRBV5-1 to TRBJ1-1, with D hard to call. The germline gives CDR1 SGHRS, CDR2 YFSETQ. The germline V and J ends were trimmed by 0 bases and 1 base, with 7 bases remaining between them. CDR3 length: 14 residues. CDR3 DNA: TGCGCCAGCAGCTTGGGAACAAGGAACACTGAAGCTTTCTTT. This sequence encodes CASSLGTRNTEAFF.

The sample holds many counts of this clonotype. This chain joins TRBV7-2 and TRBJ2-7; 10 bases map to TRBD2. V was pared by 2 bases and J by 0 bases, with 4 bases of the junction left unmatched. Germline values: CDR1 SGHTA, CDR2 FQGNSA. This CDR3 has 16 residues. DNA of the CDR3: TGTGCCAGCAGCTTAACTAGCGGGGTAAGCTCCTACGAGCAGTACTTC. It codes for CASSLTSGVSSYEQYF.

The chain employs TRBV6-1 and TRBJ2-7; 8 bases align to TRBD2. After removal of 6 bases from V and 1 base from J, the junction contained 5 bases not matched to a gene. Germline loops: CDR1 MNHNS, CDR2 SASEGT. The CDR3 spans 14 residues. In DNA form, the CDR3 reads TGTGCCAGCAGAAAAGCGGGGGAGTCCTACGAGCAGTACTTC. It codes for CASRKAGESYEQYF.

The chain carries TRBV6-1 and TRBJ1-1; no clear D. V was clipped by 0 bases and J by 0 bases, with 8 bases between them. Germline CDR1 MNHNS, CDR2 SASEGT. The CDR3 runs to 15 residues. The DNA of the CDR3 is TGTGCCAGCAGTGAAGCGCAGGTCATGAACACTGAAGCTTTCTTT. The encoded protein is CASSEAQVMNTEAFF.

This clonotype was picked up many times. The chain combines TRBV28 with TRBJ2-5, with 10 positions matching TRBD2. In germline, CDR1 is MDHEN, CDR2 SYDVKM. The CDR3 is 15 residues long. Trimming removed 6 bases from V and 5 bases from J; junction bases left unmatched: 9. CDR3 in amino acids: CASRASGSHGETQYF. The CDR3 DNA follows: TGTGCCAGCAGAGCTAGCGGGAGCCACGGTGAGACCCAGTACTTC.

There are many counts of this clonotype. V is TRBV28 and J is TRBJ1-5; D is ambiguous. Germline CDR1 is MDHEN and CDR2 is SYDVKM. V was cut by 6 bases and J by 6 bases, with 18 bases left in between. The CDR3 length is 15 residues. In DNA form, the CDR3 reads TGTGCCAGCAGCTTCGGCCGGTTGCAAGCTCAGCCCCAGCATTTT. Protein product: CASSFGRLQAQPQHF.

Ten or more counts support this clonotype. The chain has TRBV6-5 and TRBJ2-7; 8 positions match TRBD1. Germline lookup yields CDR1 MNHEY and CDR2 SVGAGI. Trimming cost V 10 bases and J 2 bases; bases outside gene matches: 4. The length of the CDR3 is 12 residues. The CDR3 is CATRTGPYEQYF. Written as DNA, the CDR3 is TGTGCCACCCGGACAGGGCCCTACGAGCAGTACTTC.

In the case of this clonotype: Since a much larger clone is just one base distant, this may be a read error. This chain joins TRBV15 and TRBJ1-5; 8 nucleotides agree with TRBD1. Germline trimming cut 2 bases from V and 5 bases from J; bases unmatched to any gene: 8. Germline V CDR1 and CDR2: LNHNV, YYDKDF (reference sequence). The CDR3 totals 16 residues. DNA for the CDR3: TGTGCCACCAGCAGACCCAGGGGGCAACCCGATCAGCCCCAGCATTTT. It is translated as CATSRPRGQPDQPQHF.